This T cell receptor (beta chain) was sequenced for a study of cytomegalovirus exposure and HLA in healthy donors. General study findings and limits: The authors listed 150 to 200 TCR beta chains as cytomegalovirus-associated. Through in vitro validation, a few CMV-associated chains were shown to be specific for CMV antigens. In a later analysis, TCR beta V- and J-gene trimming showed a link to a missense DCLRE1C variant. Owing to their indistinguishability, certain V segments, notably TRBV6-2 and TRBV6-3, were excluded.

Primers included in the PCR were 60 Vbeta and 13 Jbeta primers. Sequencing used immunoSEQ multiplex PCR; TCRdb keeps in-frame clones, though not all of them. This repertoire shows approximately 130,000 clones, roughly 79% found once; its top ten account for about 1.7%. CDR1 is SGHTA, CDR2 FQGNSA, per germline. This CDR3 has 13 amino acids. V lost 5 bases to trimming and J lost 8 bases, with 12 bases between them. Worth noting for this clone: What it binds is unknown.

The chain uses TRBV7-2 and TRBJ1-4; D is uncertain. Material: PBMCs. The receptor was isolated from a woman aged 45-60 years in good health and CMV-seronegative. In nucleotides, the CDR3 is TGTGCCAGCAGCCCCGGCCCCAGGGAAAAACTGTTTTTT. Amino acid sequence: CASSPGPREKLFF.